The subject of this entry is one T cell receptor beta chain. CDR1 is MDHEN and CDR2 is SYDVKM in the germline V gene. The CDR3 is 14 residues long. V gave up 6 bases and J gave up 1 base, with 12 bases separating them. This record comes from a study of OX40 agonist ivuxolimab in advanced cancers. TCRdb's copy holds only in-frame clones and misses some; the assay was immunoSEQ multiplex PCR. The sample shows some 100,000 clones, around four fifths of them seen only once. This sequence joins TRBV28 and TRBJ1-1; a possible D gene is TRBD1 (5 bases). This specimen was CD4+ or CD8+ T cells sorted from blood, taken in a trial of the OX40 agonist ivuxolimab. The TCR originated in an adult with an advanced solid tumor such as melanoma, head and neck, liver or kidney cancer. The CDR3 DNA follows: TGTGCCAGCAGCACGGGACCCGGGAACACTGAAGCTTTCTTT. It is translated as CASSTGPGNTEAFF. Variable domain in full (rest from reference TRBV28 and TRBJ1-1): DVKVTQSSRYLVKRTGEKVFLECVQDMDHENMFWYRQDPGLGLRLIYFSYDVKMKEKGDIPEGYSVSREKKERFSLILESASTNQTSMYLCASSTGPGNTEAFFGQGTRLTVV.